Each of the 18 T cell receptor beta chains below was sequenced from the same sample in a study of blood T cell repertoires in COVID-19 (dated by TCRdb to 2018 to 2020). The library was obtained by the immunoSEQ multiplex PCR assay. The table comes from immuneACCESS by way of TCRdb, which keeps in-frame sequences with V and J called. Part of the clones is missing from these tables; in studies checked, under half for an unresolved V gene and the rest for unknown reasons. This sample gives about 350,000 clones in total; 88% of them show up just once. Approximately 0.93% of the sample is held by the ten biggest clonotypes. Input material: PBMCs or T cells enriched from blood (not recorded which). These receptors were obtained from a woman aged 25 to 45 who had been exposed to COVID-19.

The chain combines TRBV5-1 with TRBJ1-4; 7 positions agree with TRBD1. J was trimmed by 7 bases and V by 3 bases; bases with no gene match: 9. The CDR3 is 15 residues long. Per the germline V gene, CDR1 is SGHRS and CDR2 is YFSETQ. CDR3 nucleotide sequence: TGCGCCAGCAGCTCCAGGGGGATGGGTGTTGAAAAACTGTTTTTT. Its protein product is CASSSRGMGVEKLFF.

The chain recombines TRBV6-4 with TRBJ2-1; TRBD1 matches at 11 bases. The CDR3 loop spans 15 amino acids. Germline V gene data show CDR1 as MRHNA and CDR2 as SNTAGT. Trimming cost V 7 bases and J 9 bases; bases outside gene matches: 11. Written as DNA, the CDR3 is TGTGCCAGCAAACTCAGGACAGGGGGCGGCGGTGAGCAGTTCTTC. Translated: CASKLRTGGGGEQFF.

The chain carries TRBV12-3 or TRBV12-4 and TRBJ2-7; a possible D gene is TRBD1 (6 bases). Trimming removed 5 bases from V and 3 bases from J, with 11 bases in between. The CDR3 covers 13 residues. CDR3 nucleotide sequence: TGTGCCAGCAGTACACAGGGCCTCTACGAGCAGTACTTC. It yields the protein CASSTQGLYEQYF.

The V and J genes are TRBV12-3 or TRBV12-4 and TRBJ1-2; 7 bases line up with TRBD1. CDR3 size: 13 residues. Trimming took 6 bases from V and 5 from J; bases not matched to a gene: 6. CDR3 residues: CASSADRNYGYTF. For the CDR3, the DNA is TGTGCCAGCAGCGCGGACAGGAATTATGGCTACACCTTC.

This clone turned up a few times. The rearrangement links TRBV9 to TRBJ1-5; 7 nucleotides line up with TRBD1. Germline trimming cut 4 bases from V and 9 bases from J; bases unmatched to any gene: 13. Per germline, CDR1 SGDLS and CDR2 YYNGEE. This CDR3 has 15 residues. The DNA for the CDR3 is TGTGCCAGCAGCCCCGGGACAGATAGCTTTCGGCCCCAGCATTTT. The encoded protein is CASSPGTDSFRPQHF.

V usage is TRBV7-8 and J usage is TRBJ2-2; 8 bases are a match to TRBD1. Germline CDR1 reads SGHVS; CDR2 reads FQNEAQ. With V trimmed by 5 bases and J by 9 bases, 11 bases remained unmatched. The CDR3 has 15 residues. This chain's CDR3 is CASSQTGGFRRELFF. CDR3 DNA: TGTGCCAGCAGCCAAACAGGGGGGTTTAGGCGGGAGCTGTTTTTT.

The V gene is TRBV27, the J gene TRBJ1-3; 8 bases map to TRBD1. The germline V gene has CDR1 MNHEY and CDR2 SMNVEV (reference sequence). Unmatched junction bases numbered 13, after V lost 0 bases and J lost 9 bases. The CDR3 is 17 residues long. The CDR3 here is CASSLSEGGQVVCTIYF. CDR3 nucleotides: TGTGCCAGCAGTTTATCAGAGGGGGGACAGGTGGTTTGCACCATATATTTT.

V and J are TRBV9 and TRBJ2-5; a possible D gene is TRBD2 (6 bases). V was cut by 3 bases and J by 5 bases, with 14 bases left in between. This CDR3 comprises 14 residues. Germline V gives CDR1 SGDLS, CDR2 YYNGEE. DNA for the CDR3: TGTGCCAGCAGCGCGAGACTAGTAGGGGAGACCCAGTACTTC. Translation: CASSARLVGETQYF.

This sequence joins TRBV9 and TRBJ2-1; 7 nucleotides agree with TRBD2. With V trimmed by 0 bases and J by 10 bases, 13 bases remained unmatched. The germline V gene encodes CDR1 SGDLS and CDR2 YYNGEE. The CDR3 covers 16 residues. CDR3 sequence: CASSVAAGEWLNEQFF. CDR3 in DNA: TGTGCCAGCAGCGTAGCCGCGGGAGAATGGCTCAACGAGCAGTTCTTC. The complete variable domain, with remaining parts taken from reference TRBV9 and TRBJ2-1, reads DSGVTQTPKHLITATGQRVTLRCSPRSGDLSVYWYQQSLDQGLQFLIQYYNGEERAKGNILERFSAQQFPDLHSELNLSSLELGDSALYFCASSVAAGEWLNEQFFGPGTRLTVL.

The chain has TRBV19 and TRBJ1-2; 7 positions agree with TRBD1. Germline CDR1 LNHDA, CDR2 SQIVND (reference sequence). This CDR3 region has 17 residues. Unmatched junction bases numbered 10, after V lost 3 bases and J lost 0 bases. The CDR3 DNA is TGTGCCAGTAGTATTGGTAAGGGACAGCGTGCTAACTATGGCTACACCTTC. Amino acids: CASSIGKGQRANYGYTF.

V and J are TRBV19 and TRBJ2-1; 7 nucleotides align to TRBD2. CDR3 length: 19 residues. The J segment lost 3 bases and the V segment lost 2 bases, leaving 16 bases of the junction unmatched. Germline CDR1 and CDR2: LNHDA and SQIVND (reference sequence). The CDR3 sequence: CASSIYGGGSGLNYNEQFF. CDR3 nucleotides: TGTGCCAGTAGTATATATGGTGGCGGGAGCGGACTAAACTACAATGAGCAGTTCTTC.

The V call is TRBV28, the J call TRBJ1-2, with D perhaps TRBD1 (5 bases). There are 17 residues in the CDR3. The germline V gene encodes CDR1 MDHEN and CDR2 SYDVKM. V lost 4 bases and J 6 bases, leaving 24 bases between the germline ends. In nucleotides, the CDR3 is TGTGCCAGCAGTTCGTACCCTCGGGACTCCTCCCGTGATGGCTACACCTTC. It translates to CASSSYPRDSSRDGYTF.

The V gene is TRBV5-1, the J gene TRBJ1-4, with D possibly being TRBD1 (6 bases). Between the trimmed V and J ends, which lost 4 bases and 7 bases, there was a span of 11 bases. Germline V gives CDR1 SGHRS, CDR2 YFSETQ. The CDR3 covers 13 residues. CDR3 sequence reads: CASSQGHLEKLFF. Here the CDR3 DNA reads TGCGCCAGCAGCCAGGGACACCTTGAAAAACTGTTTTTT.

The rearrangement uses TRBV7-9 and TRBJ2-7; D is possibly TRBD1 (5 bases). The V gene's germline CDR1 is SEHNR and CDR2 FQNEAQ (reference sequence). V lost 0 bases to trimming and J lost 3 bases, with 9 bases between them. This CDR3 contains 14 residues. CDR3 bases: TGTGCCAGCAGCTTAGCGACAGCACGCTACGAGCAGTACTTC. This sequence encodes CASSLATARYEQYF.

This clone showed up just once. The chain has TRBV19 and TRBJ2-1; 14 nucleotides align to TRBD2. The J segment lost 8 bases and the V segment lost 4 bases, leaving 13 bases of the junction unmatched. CDR1 is LNHDA, CDR2 SQIVND, per germline (reference sequence). The CDR3 is made up of 18 amino acids. CDR3 sequence: CASSTRRLAGGPGDEQFF. The CDR3 DNA reads as TGTGCCAGTAGTACCCGCCGACTAGCGGGAGGGCCGGGGGATGAGCAGTTCTTC.

The rearrangement joins TRBV7-6 to TRBJ2-7, with D perhaps matching TRBD2 (6 bases). V was trimmed by 5 bases and J by 7 bases, leaving 21 bases between them. This CDR3 has 15 amino acids. The germline gives CDR1 SGHVS, CDR2 FNYEAQ. DNA of the CDR3: TGTGCCAGCAGCCCATTTAATGGAGGGGTAGGTGAGCAGTACTTC. Its protein is CASSPFNGGVGEQYF.

This clone occurred once. The chain joins TRBV5-5 to TRBJ2-1, with a tentative D call TRBD1 (6 bases). The CDR3 consists of 16 residues. Per the germline V gene, CDR1 is SGHKS and CDR2 is YYEKEE (reference sequence). V was shortened by 1 base and J by 8 bases, with 19 bases between the two germline ends. The CDR3 DNA reads as TGTGCCAGCAGCTTGATCTTACAGGGAGCCTGGGATGAGCAGTTCTTC. It specifies CASSLILQGAWDEQFF.

The chain joins TRBV5-8 to TRBJ2-5; no firm D call. The CDR3 runs to 15 residues. Germline lookup yields CDR1 SGHTS and CDR2 YDEGEE. The V and J ends lost 0 bases and 4 bases respectively, with 13 bases between them. The CDR3 DNA reads TGTGCCAGCAGCTTGGGAGCCGGCCAGCGAGAGACCCAGTACTTC. Translation gives CASSLGAGQRETQYF.